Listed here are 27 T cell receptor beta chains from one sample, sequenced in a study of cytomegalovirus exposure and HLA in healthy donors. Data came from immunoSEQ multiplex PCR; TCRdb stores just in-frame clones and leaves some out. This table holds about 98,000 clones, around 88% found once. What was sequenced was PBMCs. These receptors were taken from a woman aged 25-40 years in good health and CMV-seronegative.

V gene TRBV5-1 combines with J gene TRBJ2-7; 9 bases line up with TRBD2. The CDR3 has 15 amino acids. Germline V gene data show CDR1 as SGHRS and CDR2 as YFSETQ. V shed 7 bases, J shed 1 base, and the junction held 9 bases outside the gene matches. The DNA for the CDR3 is TGCGCCAGCCGAACGTCGCTAGCGGGGTCCTACGAGCAGTACTTC. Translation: CASRTSLAGSYEQYF.

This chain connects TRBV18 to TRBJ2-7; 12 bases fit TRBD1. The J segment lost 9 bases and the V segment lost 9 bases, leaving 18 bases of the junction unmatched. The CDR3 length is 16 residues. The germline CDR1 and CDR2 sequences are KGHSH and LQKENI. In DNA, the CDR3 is TGTGCCAGTCAACCCGAGCGGGGACAGGGGGCGGTTGTGCAGTACTTC. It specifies CASQPERGQGAVVQYF.

The CDR3 loop is CASSSLGTGKGEKLFF. The CDR3 DNA follows: TGTGCCAGCAGTTCGCTAGGGACAGGGAAAGGGGAAAAACTGTTTTTT. The J gene is TRBJ1-4, the V gene TRBV28; 9 bases match TRBD1. The germline CDR1 and CDR2 sequences are MDHEN and SYDVKM. CDR3 length: 16 residues. V gave up 4 bases and J gave up 8 bases; unmatched junction bases: 11.

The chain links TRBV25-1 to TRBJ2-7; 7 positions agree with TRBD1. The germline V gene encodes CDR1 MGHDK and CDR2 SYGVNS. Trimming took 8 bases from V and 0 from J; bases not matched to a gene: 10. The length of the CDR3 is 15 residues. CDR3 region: CASGWTGQDSYEQYF. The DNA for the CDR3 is TGTGCCAGCGGTTGGACAGGCCAAGACTCCTACGAGCAGTACTTC.

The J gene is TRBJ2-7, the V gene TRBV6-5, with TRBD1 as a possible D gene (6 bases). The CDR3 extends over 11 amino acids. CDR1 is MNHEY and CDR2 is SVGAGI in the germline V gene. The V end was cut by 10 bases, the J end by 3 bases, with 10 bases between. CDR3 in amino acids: CATQGYYEQYF. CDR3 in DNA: TGTGCCACACAGGGTTACTACGAGCAGTACTTC.

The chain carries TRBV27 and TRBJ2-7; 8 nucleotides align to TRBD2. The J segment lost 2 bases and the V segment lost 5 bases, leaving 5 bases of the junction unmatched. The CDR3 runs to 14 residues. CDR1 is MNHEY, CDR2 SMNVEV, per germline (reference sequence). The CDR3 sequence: CASSGAGAPYEQYF. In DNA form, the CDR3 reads TGTGCCAGCAGTGGAGCGGGGGCCCCCTACGAGCAGTACTTC.

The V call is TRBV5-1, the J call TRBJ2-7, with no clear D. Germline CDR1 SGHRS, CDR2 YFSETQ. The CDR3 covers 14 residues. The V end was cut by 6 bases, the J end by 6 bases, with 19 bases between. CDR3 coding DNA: TGCGCCAGCACAAATTCCTTACCCCCGGGCGAGCAGTACTTC. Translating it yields CASTNSLPPGEQYF.

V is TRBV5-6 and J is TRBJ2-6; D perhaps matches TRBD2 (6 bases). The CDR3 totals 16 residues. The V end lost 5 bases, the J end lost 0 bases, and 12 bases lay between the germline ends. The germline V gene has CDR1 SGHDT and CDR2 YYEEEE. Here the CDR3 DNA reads TGTGCCAGCAGGAGGGACTGGAGCTCTGGGGCCAACGTCCTGACTTTC. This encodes CASRRDWSSGANVLTF.

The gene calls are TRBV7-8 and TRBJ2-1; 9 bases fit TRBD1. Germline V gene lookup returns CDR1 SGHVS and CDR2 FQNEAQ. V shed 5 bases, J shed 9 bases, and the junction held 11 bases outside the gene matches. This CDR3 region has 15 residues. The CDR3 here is CASSTRQGGRSEQFF. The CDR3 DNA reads TGTGCCAGCAGCACCCGACAGGGGGGACGTAGTGAGCAGTTCTTC.

CDR3 protein: CASEVSSNQPQHF. CDR3 in DNA: TGTGCCAGCGAAGTGAGTAGCAATCAGCCCCAGCATTTT. The chain carries TRBV6-1 and TRBJ1-5; D gene uncertain. V lost 8 bases to trimming and J lost 0 bases, with 8 bases between them. The germline V gene has CDR1 MNHNS and CDR2 SASEGT. This CDR3 region has 13 residues.

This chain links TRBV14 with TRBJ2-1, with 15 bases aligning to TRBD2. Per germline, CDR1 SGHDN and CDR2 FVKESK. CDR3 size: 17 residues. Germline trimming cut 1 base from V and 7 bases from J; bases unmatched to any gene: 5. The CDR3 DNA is TGTGCCAGCAGCCAAGGGACTAGCGGGAGGGAAAGGAATGAGCAGTTCTTC. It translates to CASSQGTSGRERNEQFF.

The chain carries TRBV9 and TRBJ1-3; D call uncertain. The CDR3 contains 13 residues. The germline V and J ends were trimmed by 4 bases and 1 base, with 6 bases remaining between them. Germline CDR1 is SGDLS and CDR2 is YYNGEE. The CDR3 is CASSPFSGNTIYF. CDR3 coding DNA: TGTGCCAGCAGCCCCTTTTCTGGAAACACCATATATTTT.

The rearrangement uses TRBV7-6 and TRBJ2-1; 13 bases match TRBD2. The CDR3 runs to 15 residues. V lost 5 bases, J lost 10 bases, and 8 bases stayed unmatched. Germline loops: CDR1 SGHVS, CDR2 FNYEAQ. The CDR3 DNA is TGTGCCAGCAGCCACCGGACTAGCGGGAGTCGGGAGCAGTTCTTC. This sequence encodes CASSHRTSGSREQFF.

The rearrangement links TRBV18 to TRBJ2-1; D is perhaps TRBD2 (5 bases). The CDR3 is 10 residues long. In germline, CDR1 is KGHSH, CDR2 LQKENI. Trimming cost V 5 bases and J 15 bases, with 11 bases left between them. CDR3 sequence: CASSSDSAFF. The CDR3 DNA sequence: TGTGCCAGCTCATCAGATAGCGCGTTCTTC.

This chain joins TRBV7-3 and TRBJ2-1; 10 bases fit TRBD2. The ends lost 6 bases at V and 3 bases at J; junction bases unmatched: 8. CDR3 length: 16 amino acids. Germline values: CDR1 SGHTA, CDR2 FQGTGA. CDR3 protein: CASSATPSGGYNEQFF. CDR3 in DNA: TGTGCCAGCAGTGCAACGCCTAGCGGGGGCTACAATGAGCAGTTCTTC.

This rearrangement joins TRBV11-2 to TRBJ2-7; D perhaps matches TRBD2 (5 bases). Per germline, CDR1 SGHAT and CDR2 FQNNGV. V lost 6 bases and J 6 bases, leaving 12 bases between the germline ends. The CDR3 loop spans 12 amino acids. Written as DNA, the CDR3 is TGTGCCAGCAGTAGACTCGGGATCGAGCAGTACTTC. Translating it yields CASSRLGIEQYF.

The CDR3 bases are TGCGCCAGCAGCTTGAGTCGGGTGAGCACTGAAGCTTTCTTT. Translated, it gives CASSLSRVSTEAFF. The chain couples TRBV5-1 to TRBJ1-1; D is undetermined. The germline V gene encodes CDR1 SGHRS and CDR2 YFSETQ. Trimming cost V 1 base and J 4 bases, with 11 bases left between them. The CDR3 loop spans 14 amino acids.

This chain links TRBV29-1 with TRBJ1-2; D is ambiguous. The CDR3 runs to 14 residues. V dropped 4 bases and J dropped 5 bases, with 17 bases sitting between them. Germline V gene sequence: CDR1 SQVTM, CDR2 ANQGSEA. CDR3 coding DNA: TGCAGCGTTGCGGAGTACCCCCTCGGGTATGGCTACACCTTC. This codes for CSVAEYPLGYGYTF.

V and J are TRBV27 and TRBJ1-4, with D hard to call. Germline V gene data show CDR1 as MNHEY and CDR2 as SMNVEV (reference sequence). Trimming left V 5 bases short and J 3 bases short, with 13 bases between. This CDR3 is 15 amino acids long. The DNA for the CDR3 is TGTGCCAGCAGTCCGCCGGGTCGCGCTAATGAAAAACTGTTTTTT. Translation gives CASSPPGRANEKLFF.

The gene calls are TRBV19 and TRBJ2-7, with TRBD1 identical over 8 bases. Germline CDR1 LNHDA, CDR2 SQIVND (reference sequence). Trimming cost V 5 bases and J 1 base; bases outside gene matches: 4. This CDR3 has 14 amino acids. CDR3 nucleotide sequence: TGTGCCAGTAGTTCAGGGGGCAGTTCCTACGAGCAGTACTTC. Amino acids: CASSSGGSSYEQYF. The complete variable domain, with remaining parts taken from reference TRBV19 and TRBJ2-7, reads DGGITQSPKYLFRKEGQNVTLSCEQNLNHDAMYWYRQDPGQGLRLIYYSQIVNDFQKGDIAEGYSVSREKKESFPLTVTSAQKNPTAFYLCASSSGGSSYEQYFGPGTRLTVT.

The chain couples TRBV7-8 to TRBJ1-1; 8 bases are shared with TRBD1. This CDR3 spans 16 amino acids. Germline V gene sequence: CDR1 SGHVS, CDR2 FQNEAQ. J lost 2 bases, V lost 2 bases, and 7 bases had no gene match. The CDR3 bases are TGTGCCAGCAGCTTAAGGCTCGACAGGGGAAACACTGAAGCTTTCTTT. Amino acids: CASSLRLDRGNTEAFF. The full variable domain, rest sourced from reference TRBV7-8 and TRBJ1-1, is GAGVSQSPRYKVAKRGQDVALRCDPISGHVSLFWYQQALGQGPEFLTYFQNEAQLDKSGLPSDRFFAERPEGSVSTLKIQRTQQEDSAVYLCASSLRLDRGNTEAFFGQGTRLTVV.

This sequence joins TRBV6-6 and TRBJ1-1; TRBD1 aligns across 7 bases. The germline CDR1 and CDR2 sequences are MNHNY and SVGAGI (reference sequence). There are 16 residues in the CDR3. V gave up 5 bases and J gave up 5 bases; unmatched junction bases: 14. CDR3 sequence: CASSGDSYELGTEAFF. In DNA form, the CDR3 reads TGTGCCAGCAGTGGGGACAGCTATGAACTGGGGACTGAAGCTTTCTTT.

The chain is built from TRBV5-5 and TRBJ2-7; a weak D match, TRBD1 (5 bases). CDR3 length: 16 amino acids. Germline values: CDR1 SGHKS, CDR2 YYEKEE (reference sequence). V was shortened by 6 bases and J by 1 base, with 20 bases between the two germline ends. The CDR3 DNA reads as TGTGCCAGCACCCCACTCCCTAGGCAGGGATCCTACGAGCAGTACTTC. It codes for CASTPLPRQGSYEQYF.

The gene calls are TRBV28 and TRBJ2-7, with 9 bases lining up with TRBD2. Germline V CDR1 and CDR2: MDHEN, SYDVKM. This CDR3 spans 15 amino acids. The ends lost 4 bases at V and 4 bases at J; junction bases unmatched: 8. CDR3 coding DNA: TGTGCCAGCAGTTCCTCGGGACTAGCTAATTACGAGCAGTACTTC. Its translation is CASSSSGLANYEQYF. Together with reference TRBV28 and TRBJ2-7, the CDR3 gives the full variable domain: DVKVTQSSRYLVKRTGEKVFLECVQDMDHENMFWYRQDPGLGLRLIYFSYDVKMKEKGDIPEGYSVSREKKERFSLILESASTNQTSMYLCASSSSGLANYEQYFGPGTRLTVT.

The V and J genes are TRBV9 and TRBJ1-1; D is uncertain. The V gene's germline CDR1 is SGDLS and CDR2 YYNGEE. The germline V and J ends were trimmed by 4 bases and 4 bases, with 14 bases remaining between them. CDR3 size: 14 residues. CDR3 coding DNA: TGTGCCAGCAGCCCTCGAGGGCAGATCACTGAAGCTTTCTTT. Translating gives CASSPRGQITEAFF.

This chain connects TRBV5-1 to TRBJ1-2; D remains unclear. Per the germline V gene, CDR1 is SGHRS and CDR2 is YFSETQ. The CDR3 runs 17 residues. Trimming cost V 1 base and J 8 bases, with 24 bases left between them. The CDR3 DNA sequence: TGCGCCAGCAGCTTGTTCTTTCTAGCTATGTCGGCGCGGGGCTACACCTTC. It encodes CASSLFFLAMSARGYTF.

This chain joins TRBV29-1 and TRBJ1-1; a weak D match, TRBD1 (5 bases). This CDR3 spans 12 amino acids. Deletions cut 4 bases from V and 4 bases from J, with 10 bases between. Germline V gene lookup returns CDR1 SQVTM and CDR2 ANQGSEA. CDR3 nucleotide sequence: TGCAGCGTTGGTCAGGGAGGCACTGAAGCTTTCTTT. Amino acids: CSVGQGGTEAFF. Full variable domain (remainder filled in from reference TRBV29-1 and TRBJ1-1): SAVISQKPSRDICQRGTSLTIQCQVDSQVTMMFWYRQQPGQSLTLIATANQGSEATYESGFVIDKFPISRPNLTFSTLTVSNMSPEDSSIYLCSVGQGGTEAFFGQGTRLTVV.